This T cell receptor (beta chain) was sequenced in a study of cytomegalovirus exposure and HLA in healthy donors. This CDR3 comprises 17 residues. The germline CDR1 and CDR2 sequences are LNHDA and SQIVND (reference sequence). Trimming removed 4 bases at V and 6 bases at J, with 25 bases between. Remarks on this clone: Its antigen is currently unknown.

General observations from the study: An analysis that was carried out later associated 16,951 TCR beta sequences with HLA alleles at 0.05 false discovery rate. Immune exposure was documented only through CMV serostatus.

Primers included in the PCR were 60 Vbeta and 13 Jbeta primers. TCRdb's copy holds only in-frame clones and misses some; the assay was immunoSEQ multiplex PCR. Across around 210,000 clones, the top ten clones capture about 0.9% of the sample. The chain links TRBV19 to TRBJ2-7, with D tentatively TRBD2 (6 bases). Sequenced sample: PBMCs. The sequence was collected from a woman aged 25-40 years in good health and CMV-seropositive. This CDR3 reads CASSTHLMTVRGGEQYF. The CDR3 nucleotides read TGTGCCAGTAGTACCCATTTGATGACGGTTAGGGGAGGCGAGCAGTACTTC.